This T cell receptor (beta chain) came from a study of T cell responses to AZD1222 COVID-19 vaccine. Here immunoSEQ multiplex PCR was the method, and the copy in TCRdb shows in-frame clones only, minus some. The sample yields approximately 130,000 clones, around 90% seen once. Trimming removed 5 bases from V and 5 bases from J; junction bases left unmatched: 5. The CDR3 totals 13 residues. Germline-derived CDR1 and CDR2 are LNHDA and SQIVND (reference sequence). The TCR sequence derives from an adult who received the AZD1222 COVID-19 vaccine. The rearrangement joins TRBV19 to TRBJ2-7, with TRBD1 identical over 8 bases. The sample consisted of peripheral blood, taken 28 days after the second AZD1222 dose. The chain's CDR3 is CASSPRQGHEQYF. The CDR3 DNA reads as TGTGCCAGTAGTCCCCGACAGGGGCACGAGCAGTACTTC.